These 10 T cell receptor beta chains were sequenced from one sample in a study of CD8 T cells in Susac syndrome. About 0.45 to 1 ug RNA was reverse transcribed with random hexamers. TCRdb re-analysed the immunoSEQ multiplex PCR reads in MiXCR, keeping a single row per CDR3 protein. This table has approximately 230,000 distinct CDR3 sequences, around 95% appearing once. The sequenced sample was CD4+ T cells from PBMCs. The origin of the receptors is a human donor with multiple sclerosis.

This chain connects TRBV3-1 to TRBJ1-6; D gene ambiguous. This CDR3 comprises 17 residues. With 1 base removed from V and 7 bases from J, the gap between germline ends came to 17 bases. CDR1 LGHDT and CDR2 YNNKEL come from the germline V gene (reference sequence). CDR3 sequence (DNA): TGTGCCAGCAGCCAAGGTCTTTCGTCCGGGTCGAATTCACCCCTCCACTTT. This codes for CASSQGLSSGSNSPLHF.

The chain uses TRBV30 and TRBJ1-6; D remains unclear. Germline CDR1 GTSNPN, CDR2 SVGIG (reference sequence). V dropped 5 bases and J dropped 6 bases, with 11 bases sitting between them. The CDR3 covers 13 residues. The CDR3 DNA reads TGTGCCTGGGGGAAACTGGGTAATTCACCCCTCCACTTT. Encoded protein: CAWGKLGNSPLHF.

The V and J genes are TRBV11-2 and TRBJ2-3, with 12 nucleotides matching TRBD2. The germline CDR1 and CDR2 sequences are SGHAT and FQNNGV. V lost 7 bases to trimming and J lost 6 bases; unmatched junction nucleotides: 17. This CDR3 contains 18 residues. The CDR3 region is CASTALAGGRPPHDTQYF. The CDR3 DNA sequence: TGTGCCAGCACAGCACTAGCGGGGGGTAGGCCCCCCCACGATACGCAGTATTTT.

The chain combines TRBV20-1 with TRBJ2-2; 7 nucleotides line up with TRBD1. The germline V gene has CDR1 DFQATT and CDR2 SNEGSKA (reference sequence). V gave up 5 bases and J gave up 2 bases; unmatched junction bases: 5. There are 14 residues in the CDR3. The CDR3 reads CSARDRLNTGELFF. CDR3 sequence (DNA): TGCAGTGCTCGGGACAGACTCAACACCGGGGAGCTGTTTTTT.

The CDR3 sequence is CASRGRETWDTQYF. DNA for the CDR3: TGTGCCAGCAGGGGACGGGAGACATGGGATACGCAGTATTTT. The gene calls are TRBV25-1 and TRBJ2-3; possibly TRBD2 for D (6 bases). In germline, CDR1 is MGHDK, CDR2 SYGVNS. The V end lost 6 bases, the J end lost 6 bases, and 16 bases lay between the germline ends. The CDR3 sequence is 14 residues long.

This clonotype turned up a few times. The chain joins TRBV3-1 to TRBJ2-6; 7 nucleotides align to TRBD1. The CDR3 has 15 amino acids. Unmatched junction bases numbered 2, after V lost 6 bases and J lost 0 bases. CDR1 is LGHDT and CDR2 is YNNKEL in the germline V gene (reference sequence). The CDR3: CASSTGVSGANVLTF. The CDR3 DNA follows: TGTGCCAGCAGTACAGGGGTCTCTGGGGCCAACGTCCTGACTTTC.

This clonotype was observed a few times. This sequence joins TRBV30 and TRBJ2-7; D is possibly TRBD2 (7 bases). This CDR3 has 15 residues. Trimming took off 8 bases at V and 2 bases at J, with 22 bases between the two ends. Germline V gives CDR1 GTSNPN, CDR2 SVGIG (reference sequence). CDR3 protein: CAATRKGGAPYEQYV. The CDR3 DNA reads TGTGCCGCCACCAGAAAGGGGGGGGCTCCCTACGAGCAGTACGTC.

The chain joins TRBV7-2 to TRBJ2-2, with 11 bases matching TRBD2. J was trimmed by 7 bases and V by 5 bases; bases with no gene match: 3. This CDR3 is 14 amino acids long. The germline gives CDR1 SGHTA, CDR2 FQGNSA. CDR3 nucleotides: TGTGCCAGCAGCCCGGGGACTAGCGGCGGGGAGCTGTTTTTT. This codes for CASSPGTSGGELFF.

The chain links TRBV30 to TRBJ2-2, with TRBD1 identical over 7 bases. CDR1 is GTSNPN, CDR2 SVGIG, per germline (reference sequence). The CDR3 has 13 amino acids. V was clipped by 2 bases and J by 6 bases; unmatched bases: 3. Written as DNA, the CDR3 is TGTGCCTGGAGTCCGACAGGGCCCGGGGAGCTGTTTTTT. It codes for CAWSPTGPGELFF.

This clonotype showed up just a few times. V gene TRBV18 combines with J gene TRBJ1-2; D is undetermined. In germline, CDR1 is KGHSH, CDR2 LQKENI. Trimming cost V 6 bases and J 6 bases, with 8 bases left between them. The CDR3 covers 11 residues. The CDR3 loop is CASSRSDGYTF. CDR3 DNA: TGTGCCAGCTCCCGTAGCGATGGCTACACCTTC.